This record covers a single T cell receptor (beta chain). This specimen belongs to a study of shared clonotypes between healthy human individuals. For sorted subsets, about 200 ng DNA per replicate equaled approximately 30,000 T cell genomes. Some clones are missing from TCRdb's copy, which holds only in-frame ones; the method was immunoSEQ multiplex PCR. The table shows 2.5 million or so clones, with 90% to 95% occurring only once. The germline CDR1 and CDR2 sequences are LNHDA and SQIVND (reference sequence). This CDR3 region has 16 residues. V shed 0 bases and J shed 1 base, with 10 bases lying between them. A CD45RA-negative memory subset and a CD45RA+ naive subset were separated from the CD4+ cells.

The V call is TRBV19, the J call TRBJ2-4, with D perhaps matching TRBD2 (6 bases). The specimen was naive CD4+ T cells sorted from blood. Subset here: CD45RA+ positively selected. This TCR derives from a man younger than 35 in good health. Here the CDR3 reads CASSIEGGLAKNIQYF. CDR3 nucleotides: TGTGCCAGTAGTATAGAGGGGGGTTTGGCCAAAAACATTCAGTACTTC.